These 18 T cell receptor beta chains were sequenced from one sample in a study of blood T cell repertoires in COVID-19. Measured with immunoSEQ multiplex PCR; TCRdb has only the in-frame clones, and not every one. The data contain more than 250,000 clones, 82% of them singletons. What was sequenced was PBMCs or T cells enriched from blood (not recorded which). These receptors all come from a middle-aged man who had been exposed to COVID-19.

This clone was seen just once. V gene TRBV7-9 combines with J gene TRBJ1-1, with D perhaps matching TRBD1 (6 bases). The CDR3 runs 15 residues. From germline, CDR1 is SEHNR and CDR2 FQNEAQ (reference sequence). The V end lost 2 bases, the J end lost 2 bases, and 12 bases lay between the germline ends. The CDR3 here is CASSLYQTGNTEAFF. The CDR3 DNA reads TGTGCCAGCAGCTTATACCAGACAGGCAACACTGAAGCTTTCTTT.

This chain links TRBV29-1 with TRBJ1-1, with 10 bases aligning to TRBD1. Germline V gene sequence: CDR1 SQVTM, CDR2 ANQGSEA. V lost 4 bases and J lost 7; bases outside the gene matches: 6. This CDR3 region has 13 residues. In DNA, the CDR3 is TGCAGCGTTGGGTGGGACAGGGGTTATGAAGCTTTCTTT. Translating gives CSVGWDRGYEAFF.

The rearrangement uses TRBV10-3 and TRBJ2-2, with D possibly being TRBD1 (5 bases). The germline CDR1 and CDR2 sequences are ENHRY and SYGVKD. This CDR3 is built from 13 residues. Trimming left V 3 bases short and J 3 bases short, with 5 bases between. The CDR3 spells CAISDRDTGELFF. Written as DNA, the CDR3 is TGTGCCATCAGTGACAGGGACACCGGGGAGCTGTTTTTT.

The rearrangement joins TRBV9 to TRBJ2-7; D is unresolved. Trimming left V 0 bases short and J 6 bases short, with 13 bases between. This CDR3 spans 14 amino acids. CDR1 and CDR2 from the germline V gene are SGDLS and YYNGEE. CDR3 protein: CASSVESWSGEQYF. The DNA for the CDR3 is TGTGCCAGCAGCGTAGAGAGCTGGTCGGGCGAGCAGTACTTC. Supplemented by reference TRBV9 and TRBJ2-7, the full variable domain reads DSGVTQTPKHLITATGQRVTLRCSPRSGDLSVYWYQQSLDQGLQFLIQYYNGEERAKGNILERFSAQQFPDLHSELNLSSLELGDSALYFCASSVESWSGEQYFGPGTRLTVT.

The chain couples TRBV10-3 to TRBJ1-2, with a tentative D call TRBD1 (5 bases). The germline V gene has CDR1 ENHRY and CDR2 SYGVKD. This CDR3 comprises 16 residues. V lost 3 bases and J lost 7, with 21 bases in between. CDR3 nucleotide sequence: TGTGCCATCAGTGATGGGTTTTCGGGTGGGGCTGGTGGCTACACCTTC. Translated, it gives CAISDGFSGGAGGYTF.

The chain links TRBV7-9 to TRBJ2-2; TRBD2 matches at 7 bases. The junction had 5 bases not matched to a gene; V was cut back by 6 bases and J by 7 bases. Germline loops: CDR1 SEHNR, CDR2 FQNEAQ (reference sequence). This CDR3 comprises 13 residues. The CDR3 protein is CASSLSSGGELFF. DNA of the CDR3: TGTGCCAGCAGTTTATCTAGCGGCGGGGAGCTGTTTTTT.

This chain uses TRBV6-4 with TRBJ2-2; TRBD2 aligns across 8 bases. J gave up 6 bases and V 0 bases, and 6 bases lay outside the gene matches. This CDR3 has 16 amino acids. Germline V lookup: CDR1 MRHNA, CDR2 SNTAGT. CDR3 sequence: CASSDSGTSPPGELFF. In DNA form, the CDR3 reads TGTGCCAGCAGTGACTCTGGGACTAGTCCTCCCGGGGAGCTGTTTTTT.

The rearrangement links TRBV6-5 to TRBJ1-6, with a weak D call TRBD1 (6 bases). Deletions cut 6 bases from V and 7 bases from J, with 16 bases between. Germline CDR1 and CDR2: MNHEY and SVGAGI. The CDR3 runs 15 residues. In nucleotides, the CDR3 is TGTGCCAGCAGACCCGCCCGACAGGTCAATTCACCCCTCCACTTT. This gives the protein CASRPARQVNSPLHF.

The chain recombines TRBV11-2 with TRBJ2-2, with TRBD1 as a possible D gene (5 bases). CDR1 and CDR2 (germline): SGHAT, FQNNGV. Between the trimmed V and J ends, which lost 5 bases and 7 bases, there was a span of 17 bases. This CDR3 has 15 amino acids. Here the CDR3 reads CASSLGRVRGGELFF. The CDR3, as DNA: TGTGCCAGCAGCCTAGGCAGGGTCCGTGGCGGGGAGCTGTTTTTT.

The V and J genes are TRBV7-2 and TRBJ1-6; 8 bases fit TRBD1. V trimming: 4 bases; J trimming: 8 bases; junction bases outside the gene matches: 7. Germline V lookup: CDR1 SGHTA, CDR2 FQGNSA. This CDR3 comprises 15 residues. The CDR3 nucleotides read TGTGCCAGCAGCTCCTCCAGGACAGGGTATTCACCCCTCCACTTT. Its protein product is CASSSSRTGYSPLHF.

This chain joins TRBV10-3 and TRBJ1-6; 9 bases are a match to TRBD1. V was clipped by 6 bases and J by 7 bases; unmatched bases: 4. This CDR3 has 14 residues. Germline V CDR1 and CDR2: ENHRY, SYGVKD. The CDR3 loop reads CAISTGTGNSPLHF. The CDR3 coding sequence is TGTGCCATCAGCACCGGGACAGGGAATTCACCCCTCCACTTT.

The CDR3 spells CASSRDRVGEKLFF. DNA for the CDR3: TGTGCCAGCAGCCGGGACAGGGTCGGGGAAAAACTGTTTTTT. The chain uses TRBV7-2 and TRBJ1-4; 9 bases map to TRBD1. In germline, CDR1 is SGHTA, CDR2 FQGNSA. CDR3 length: 14 residues. Trimming removed 5 bases from V and 8 bases from J; junction bases left unmatched: 6.

The chain has TRBV6-2 or TRBV6-3 and TRBJ2-7; the match to TRBD1 covers 7 bases. J was trimmed by 6 bases and V by 2 bases; bases with no gene match: 4. The CDR3 spans 13 residues. Germline-derived CDR1 and CDR2 are MNHEY and SVGEGT. CDR3 sequence (DNA): TGTGCCAGCAGTTACACAGACAGGGCCGAGCAGTACTTC. Translated: CASSYTDRAEQYF.

J is TRBJ2-7 and V is TRBV4-1; TRBD2 agrees at 9 bases. V trimming: 4 bases; J trimming: 1 base; junction bases outside the gene matches: 5. CDR3 size: 15 residues. Germline V gene sequence: CDR1 MGHRA, CDR2 YSYEKL. Here the CDR3 reads CASSLGTSLSYEQYF. The CDR3 DNA follows: TGCGCCAGCAGCCTAGGGACTAGCCTTTCCTACGAGCAGTACTTC.

V and J are TRBV19 and TRBJ2-3; D gene uncertain. CDR3 length equals 16 residues. The V gene lost 6 bases and the J gene lost 0 bases, with 16 bases spanning the gap. CDR1 and CDR2 (germline): LNHDA, SQIVND (reference sequence). CDR3 region: CASSRLHVSSTDTQYF. DNA of the CDR3: TGTGCCAGTAGCCGATTACACGTTAGCAGCACAGATACGCAGTATTTT. Filled out from reference TRBV19 and TRBJ2-3, the complete variable domain reads DGGITQSPKYLFRKEGQNVTLSCEQNLNHDAMYWYRQDPGQGLRLIYYSQIVNDFQKGDIAEGYSVSREKKESFPLTVTSAQKNPTAFYLCASSRLHVSSTDTQYFGPGTRLTVL.

The chain has TRBV5-6 and TRBJ2-7; possibly TRBD1 for D (5 bases). From germline, CDR1 is SGHDT and CDR2 YYEEEE. The CDR3 consists of 16 residues. V was clipped by 1 base and J by 6 bases, with 20 bases between them. The DNA of the CDR3 is TGTGCCAGCAGCTTGTATGGGGCGACGAAGGCTAGCGAGCAGTACTTC. Protein sequence: CASSLYGATKASEQYF.

This chain uses TRBV9 with TRBJ1-6; TRBD1 aligns across 10 bases. The CDR3 contains 15 residues. The germline CDR1 and CDR2 sequences are SGDLS and YYNGEE. J was trimmed by 7 bases and V by 1 base; bases with no gene match: 2. This CDR3 reads CASSVTDRGNSPLHF. For the CDR3, the DNA is TGTGCCAGCAGCGTAACGGACAGGGGGAATTCACCCCTCCACTTT.

This chain's CDR3 is CASSAGVVNTEAFF. In DNA form, the CDR3 reads TGTGCCAGTAGTGCAGGGGTTGTGAACACTGAAGCTTTCTTT. The chain recombines TRBV19 with TRBJ1-1; D might be TRBD1 (6 bases). Germline V CDR1 and CDR2: LNHDA, SQIVND (reference sequence). The CDR3 has 14 amino acids. V lost 5 bases to trimming and J lost 0 bases, with 10 bases between them.